This T cell receptor (beta chain) is from a study of blood T cells in healthy people across ages. The second PCR ran roughly 7 to 11 cycles with a sample-barcoded 5' primer and J-beta primers. Each CDR3 protein is one row after TCRdb ran MiXCR on the 5' RACE reads. The table has 790,000 or so distinct CDR3 sequences, more than 55% seen once; the top ten hold under 30%. Concerning this clonotype: Its target is not known.

General study findings and limits: Researchers deemed the diversity estimates from one million T cells underestimates.

The germline CDR1 and CDR2 sequences are DFQATT and SNEGSKA (reference sequence). The CDR3 is made up of 12 amino acids. The V end was cut by 4 bases, the J end by 0 bases, with 6 bases between. This receptor was obtained from a man in his forties in good health. V and J are TRBV20-1 and TRBJ1-2; D not resolved. Sequenced sample: blood. CDR3 protein: CSANGANYGYTF. CDR3 coding DNA: TGCAGTGCTAACGGAGCTAACTATGGCTACACCTTC.